This record covers a single TCR beta chain. Its antigen is not known. The source of the sample is a study of cytomegalovirus exposure and HLA in healthy donors. Whole-study findings and limits: There were 164 TCR beta chains listed as cytomegalovirus-associated.

The PCR employed 60 Vbeta primers together with 13 Jbeta primers. TCRdb keeps only in-frame clones here, not all; method: immunoSEQ multiplex PCR. The table lists approximately 130,000 clones, over 70% of them singletons. Sequenced material: PBMCs. This TCR derives from a man aged 30 to 39 in good health and CMV-seronegative.

The CDR3 loop is CASSYGILEAFF. CDR3 DNA: TGTGCCAGCAGTTACGGGATCCTTGAAGCTTTCTTT. V usage is TRBV28 and J usage is TRBJ1-1; D is unclear. V lost 4 bases to trimming and J lost 7 bases, with 10 bases between them. The CDR3 runs to 12 residues. Germline V gene lookup returns CDR1 MDHEN and CDR2 SYDVKM.